The 9 T cell receptor beta chains below were found in one sample sequenced in a study of spatial heterogeneity in lung cancer. Sample time point: sample taken at primary tumor resection. Whole-study findings and limits: In tumors, expanded intratumoral alpha and beta TCR counts tracked mutation counts.

What these receptors recognize is not known. TCRdb re-called the 5' RACE reads through MiXCR, storing one row per CDR3 protein. The repertoire holds some 9,900 distinct CDR3 sequences, with roughly 8% as singletons. Sequences were derived from lung tumor tissue, sampled at surgery. The source is a male donor with early-stage non-small cell lung cancer.

A single count supports this clonotype. A much more abundant neighbour one base away suggests this may be a read error. The chain employs TRBV12-3 or TRBV12-4 and TRBJ2-3; D gene uncertain. The germline V and J ends were trimmed by 3 bases and 7 bases, with 8 bases remaining between them. The CDR3 covers 12 residues. CDR3 DNA sequence: TGTGCCAGCAGTTTGAATACAAATACGCAGTATTTT. Encoded protein: CASSLNTNTQYF.

This clonotype is medium-sized by share. The junction departs from germline at one end; a sequencing error may be responsible. The CDR3 DNA reads TGTGCCAGCAGCTTAGAATGGCAAGGGGCGTTCTCTACTTTC. This encodes CASSLEWQGAFSTF. The rearrangement uses TRBV11-2 and TRBJ2-4, with D possibly being TRBD1 (5 bases). This CDR3 spans 14 amino acids. In germline, CDR1 is SGHAT, CDR2 FQNNGV.

In its sample, this clonotype is medium-sized. The V and J genes are TRBV4-2 and TRBJ2-3; 7 positions match TRBD2. Looked up from germline, CDR1 is LGHNA and CDR2 is YNFKEQ. This CDR3 has 16 amino acids. V gave up 1 base and J gave up 4 bases; unmatched junction bases: 8. CDR3 residues: CASSQGEAGSADTQYF. The CDR3 nucleotides read TGTGCCAGCAGCCAAGGGGAAGCGGGGAGCGCAGATACGCAGTATTTT.

The table lists this clonotype with many counts. The chain couples TRBV28 to TRBJ2-2, with D possibly being TRBD1 (5 bases). CDR1 MDHEN and CDR2 SYDVKM come from the germline V gene. Trimming took 5 bases from V and 5 from J, leaving 9 bases between them. The CDR3 spans 13 residues. The CDR3 spells CASSQQVTGELFF. Here the CDR3 DNA reads TGTGCCAGCAGTCAACAGGTTACCGGGGAGCTGTTTTTT.

Many counts were recorded for this clonotype. The chain carries TRBV10-3 and TRBJ2-7; a weak D match, TRBD1 (6 bases). CDR3 size: 16 residues. V was cut by 6 bases and J by 1 base, with 19 bases left in between. From germline, CDR1 is ENHRY and CDR2 SYGVKD. The CDR3 protein is CAISSSGEQGSYEQYF. The CDR3 DNA reads as TGTGCCATCAGCTCCAGTGGGGAACAGGGTTCCTACGAGCAGTACTTC.

This clonotype was seen at least ten times. This chain connects TRBV6-1 to TRBJ2-7, with 8 positions matching TRBD2. From germline, CDR1 is MNHNS and CDR2 SASEGT. CDR3 length: 13 amino acids. V was clipped by 3 bases and J by 12 bases; unmatched bases: 10. The CDR3 coding sequence is TGTGCCAGCAGTGATTTGCCTAGCGGGTGGTGGTACTTC. This sequence encodes CASSDLPSGWWYF.

This clonotype was seen ten or more times. This rearrangement joins TRBV12-3 or TRBV12-4 to TRBJ1-2, with TRBD1 matching 7 bases. The junction had 2 bases not matched to a gene; V was cut back by 5 bases and J by 2 bases. This CDR3 is built from 13 residues. This chain's CDR3 is CASSPGGNYGYTF. The CDR3 bases are TGTGCCAGCAGTCCAGGGGGAAACTATGGCTACACCTTC.

The sample holds a few counts of this clonotype. In DNA, the CDR3 is TGTGCCAGCAGCTTAACGCAAGACAATGAGCAGTTCTTC. This encodes CASSLTQDNEQFF. This chain joins TRBV11-3 and TRBJ2-1; no reliable D call. The germline V gene encodes CDR1 SGHNT and CDR2 YENEEA. V lost 2 bases and J 5 bases, leaving 7 bases between the germline ends. CDR3 size: 13 residues.

This clonotype occurred many times. The chain uses TRBV6-5 and TRBJ1-2; possibly TRBD1 for D (5 bases). The germline V and J ends were trimmed by 5 bases and 3 bases, with 13 bases remaining between them. From germline, CDR1 is MNHEY and CDR2 SVGAGI. The length of the CDR3 is 14 residues. The CDR3 nucleotides are TGTGCCAGCAGTGGCCGGGACGGATACTATGGCTACACCTTC. As protein: CASSGRDGYYGYTF.